This TCR beta chain emerged from a study of long-term antiretroviral therapy in people with HIV. Study-level findings and limits: Against controls, HIV repertoires showed narrower ranges of CDR3 length.

Germline CDR1 is LNHDA and CDR2 is SQIVND (reference sequence). The CDR3 is made up of 15 amino acids. The J segment lost 5 bases and the V segment lost 9 bases, leaving 11 bases of the junction unmatched. With survey level as its setting, the immunoSEQ assay was v3.0. This table comes from immunoSEQ multiplex PCR, and its TCRdb copy is limited to in-frame clones, with some not included. The repertoire consists of some 2,000 clones, with 88% occurring once and the leading ten covering 3.5%. With regard to this clone: The antigen is undetermined.

Sequencing used unsorted PBMCs, obtained 0.7 years after starting antiretroviral therapy. The TCR comes from a woman aged 45-65 years with HIV. The rearrangement uses TRBV19 and TRBJ2-2; 8 nucleotides align to TRBD1. This chain's CDR3 is CASRTGTGVTGELFF. In nucleotides, the CDR3 is TGTGCCAGCAGGACCGGGACAGGAGTGACCGGGGAGCTGTTTTTT.